Below are 4 T cell receptor beta chains sequenced from a single sample in a study of T cells after yellow fever vaccination. TCRdb re-analysed the 5' RACE reads in MiXCR, keeping a single row per CDR3 protein. The table records some 350,000 distinct CDR3 sequences, 9.5% to 13% of them present only once. The sequences come from PBMCs, collected on the day of the first yellow fever vaccination. Receptor source: a man between 18 and 29 years old who received the YFV17D yellow fever vaccine.

The chain couples TRBV4-1 to TRBJ2-7, with 9 bases aligning to TRBD1. The CDR3 has 14 amino acids. Germline assignment: CDR1 MGHRA and CDR2 YSYEKL. V was clipped by 3 bases and J by 0 bases; unmatched bases: 0. DNA for the CDR3: TGCGCCAGCAGCCAGACAGGGGGCTCCTACGAGCAGTACTTC. Translation: CASSQTGGSYEQYF.

The V call is TRBV2, the J call TRBJ2-7, with TRBD2 identical over 12 bases. The length of the CDR3 is 17 residues. Germline CDR1 reads SNHLY; CDR2 reads FYNNEI. The junction had 11 bases not matched to a gene; V was cut back by 3 bases and J by 5 bases. CDR3 sequence reads: CASSDLGLAGPDHEQYF. The CDR3 bases are TGTGCCAGCAGTGACCTGGGACTAGCGGGCCCGGATCACGAGCAGTACTTC.

The table lists this clonotype with many counts. The J gene is TRBJ1-4, the V gene TRBV4-1; tentatively, D is TRBD1 (5 bases). CDR1 is MGHRA, CDR2 YSYEKL, per germline. Deletions cut 0 bases from V and 5 bases from J, with 10 bases between. The CDR3 runs 15 residues. The CDR3 DNA reads as TGCGCCAGCAGCCAAGAGGCAGGGAGGAATGAAAAACTGTTTTTT. Its translation: CASSQEAGRNEKLFF.

The chain has TRBV5-1 and TRBJ1-5; the match to TRBD1 covers 7 bases. The CDR3 runs to 16 residues. Germline CDR1 SGHRS, CDR2 YFSETQ. The V segment lost 4 bases and the J segment 6 bases; nucleotides outside the gene matches: 13. The CDR3 DNA follows: TGCGCCAGCAGCCCAGGGTTGACAGGGCTGGGTCAGCCCCAGCATTTT. Translating it yields CASSPGLTGLGQPQHF.